The 17 T cell receptor beta chains listed next were all sequenced from one sample in a study of blood T cell repertoires in COVID-19. TCRdb's copy holds only in-frame clones and misses some; the assay was immunoSEQ multiplex PCR. The sample records approximately 85,000 clones, 89% being singletons. Sequencing was done on a sample of peripheral blood. These receptors originate from a man aged 45-65 years with acute or convalescent COVID-19.

The rearrangement joins TRBV4-3 to TRBJ1-2; a weak D match, TRBD1 (5 bases). The length of the CDR3 is 11 residues. CDR1 and CDR2 from the germline V gene are LGHNA and YSLEER. V was pared by 2 bases and J by 8 bases, with 6 bases between. CDR3 sequence: CASSQQGGYTF. The CDR3 region has the DNA TGCGCCAGCAGCCAACAGGGAGGCTACACCTTC.

The V call is TRBV11-2, the J call TRBJ1-2; TRBD1 might be the D (6 bases). The CDR3 runs to 17 residues. With 4 bases removed from V and 4 bases from J, the gap between germline ends came to 22 bases. Germline lookup yields CDR1 SGHAT and CDR2 FQNNGV. CDR3 amino acids: CASSSRGASGRGYGYTF. The CDR3 DNA follows: TGTGCCAGCAGCTCACGGGGGGCATCTGGCAGAGGCTATGGCTACACCTTC.

Only a few counts were recorded for this clone. This chain uses TRBV9 with TRBJ2-2, with D hard to call. The CDR3 covers 16 residues. Trimming took off 4 bases at V and 1 base at J, with 14 bases between the two ends. Germline CDR1 reads SGDLS; CDR2 reads YYNGEE. The CDR3 loop is CASSPRRGLNTGELFF. The CDR3 DNA follows: TGTGCCAGCAGCCCCCGCCGCGGTTTGAACACCGGGGAGCTGTTTTTT.

On this clone: Different DNA sequences within this sample yield the same CDR3. This sequence joins TRBV5-4 and TRBJ2-3, with 8 bases lining up with TRBD2. CDR1 and CDR2 from the germline V gene are SGHNT and YYREEE (reference sequence). The CDR3 extends over 14 amino acids. The junction had 0 bases not matched to a gene; V was cut back by 0 bases and J by 3 bases. Here the CDR3 DNA reads TGTGCCAGCAGCTTGGGCGGGAGGACAGATACGCAGTATTTT. Translating it yields CASSLGGRTDTQYF.

The chain recombines TRBV9 with TRBJ2-1, with 7 positions matching TRBD2. This CDR3 is 16 amino acids long. V shed 3 bases, J shed 0 bases, and the junction held 6 bases outside the gene matches. The germline V gene encodes CDR1 SGDLS and CDR2 YYNGEE. The chain's CDR3 is CASSAFRGSSYNEQFF. In DNA form, the CDR3 reads TGTGCCAGCAGCGCCTTTCGCGGGAGCTCCTACAATGAGCAGTTCTTC.

The chain links TRBV7-9 to TRBJ2-4, with D possibly being TRBD1 (6 bases). The CDR3 has 14 residues. The V gene lost 5 bases and the J gene lost 0 bases, with 8 bases spanning the gap. Germline V lookup: CDR1 SEHNR, CDR2 FQNEAQ (reference sequence). In nucleotides, the CDR3 is TGTGCCAGCAGCCAGGGGATAGCCAAAAACATTCAGTACTTC. Its protein product is CASSQGIAKNIQYF.

The V call is TRBV9, the J call TRBJ2-3; 9 bases line up with TRBD2. With 0 bases clipped from V and 2 bases from J, the junction kept 4 bases outside the gene matches. Per germline, CDR1 SGDLS and CDR2 YYNGEE. The CDR3 is made up of 16 amino acids. CDR3 nucleotides: TGTGCCAGCAGCGTAGGGGCTAGCGGGGACACAGATACGCAGTATTTT. Translating it yields CASSVGASGDTDTQYF.

This clone came up once. This chain connects TRBV11-2 to TRBJ2-4, with 7 bases lining up with TRBD1. With 6 bases clipped from V and 8 bases from J, the junction kept 7 bases outside the gene matches. The CDR3 sequence is 13 residues long. Germline V CDR1 and CDR2: SGHAT, FQNNGV. The CDR3 DNA sequence: TGTGCCAGCAGTATACAGGGGCAGGACATTCAGTACTTC. This translates into CASSIQGQDIQYF.

V gene TRBV7-2 combines with J gene TRBJ1-2, with D unresolved. Germline V lookup: CDR1 SGHTA, CDR2 FQGNSA. The CDR3 runs to 13 residues. Trimming stripped 5 bases from V and 8 bases from J, with 15 bases between. The CDR3 loop is CASSLALIQGYTF. CDR3 nucleotides: TGTGCCAGCAGCCTCGCCCTCATTCAGGGCTACACCTTC. The whole variable domain, filled in from reference TRBV7-2 and TRBJ1-2, reads GAGVSQSPSNKVTEKGKDVELRCDPISGHTALYWYRQSLGQGLEFLIYFQGNSAPDKSGLPSDRFSAERTGGSVSTLTIQRTQQEDSAVYLCASSLALIQGYTFGSGTRLTVV.

The J gene is TRBJ1-3, the V gene TRBV11-2; unclear D gene. CDR1 SGHAT and CDR2 FQNNGV come from the germline V gene. V was shortened by 1 base and J by 2 bases, with 6 bases between the two germline ends. This CDR3 comprises 14 residues. In DNA, the CDR3 is TGTGCCAGCAGCTTAGGGGCCCCTGGAAACACCATATATTTT. Amino acids: CASSLGAPGNTIYF.

This rearrangement joins TRBV2 to TRBJ1-2; TRBD1 might be the D (5 bases). Germline V gene data show CDR1 as SNHLY and CDR2 as FYNNEI. The CDR3 covers 14 residues. V shed 5 bases and J shed 2 bases, with 12 bases lying between them. The CDR3 region is CASSRTGQNYGYTF. The CDR3 DNA follows: TGTGCCAGCAGTCGAACAGGCCAGAACTATGGCTACACCTTC.

This chain joins TRBV5-1 and TRBJ2-3, with D maybe TRBD2 (5 bases). V was trimmed by 7 bases and J by 0 bases, leaving 21 bases between them. CDR1 is SGHRS and CDR2 is YFSETQ in the germline V gene. This CDR3 contains 17 residues. CDR3 loop: CASGRGTASTSTDTQYF. In DNA, the CDR3 is TGCGCCAGCGGCCGGGGAACAGCGTCGACTAGCACAGATACGCAGTATTTT.

This chain connects TRBV7-2 to TRBJ2-3, with D tentatively TRBD2 (6 bases). This CDR3 has 14 residues. Between the trimmed V and J ends, which lost 5 bases and 0 bases, there was a span of 9 bases. Germline lookup yields CDR1 SGHTA and CDR2 FQGNSA. This chain's CDR3 is CASSRDSSTDTQYF. The CDR3 DNA reads as TGTGCCAGCAGCCGGGACTCTAGCACAGATACGCAGTATTTT.

Only one count was recorded for this clone. The chain recombines TRBV20-1 with TRBJ2-2, with 8 positions matching TRBD2. This CDR3 region has 15 residues. Trimming cost V 3 bases and J 4 bases; bases outside gene matches: 7. CDR1 is DFQATT, CDR2 SNEGSKA, per germline (reference sequence). CDR3 in DNA: TGCAGTGCTAGTGGCCCCGGGAGGGGCACCGGGGAGCTGTTTTTT. Protein product: CSASGPGRGTGELFF.

The gene calls are TRBV4-1 and TRBJ2-5, with D tentatively TRBD2 (6 bases). Germline-derived CDR1 and CDR2 are MGHRA and YSYEKL. Trimming shortened V by 2 bases and J by 5 bases, and 18 bases separated the two germline ends. CDR3 length: 16 amino acids. In DNA, the CDR3 is TGCGCCAGCAGCCAACCTCGGAGGGGATCGGGGGAGACCCAGTACTTC. It codes for CASSQPRRGSGETQYF.

The rearrangement uses TRBV9 and TRBJ1-1; 7 positions agree with TRBD1. The J segment lost 1 base and the V segment lost 0 bases, leaving 9 bases of the junction unmatched. This CDR3 comprises 17 residues. Germline loops: CDR1 SGDLS, CDR2 YYNGEE. The CDR3 region has the DNA TGTGCCAGCAGCGTAGGAGGAGGTCCAGGGGGGAACACTGAAGCTTTCTTT. The encoded protein is CASSVGGGPGGNTEAFF.

The chain is built from TRBV29-1 and TRBJ1-5; no reliable D call. V lost 5 bases, J lost 3 bases, and 14 bases lay in between. CDR3 length equals 14 residues. Looked up from germline, CDR1 is SQVTM and CDR2 is ANQGSEA. The CDR3 nucleotides read TGCAGCGTTAAACTCCCCGGGGACAATCAGCCCCAGCATTTT. It encodes CSVKLPGDNQPQHF.